This TCR beta chain appears in the sequencing data of a study of Ad26.COV2.S vaccination and SARS-CoV-2 variants. The germline CDR1 and CDR2 sequences are SGHNT and YYREEE (reference sequence). There are 16 residues in the CDR3. Trimming removed 0 bases from V and 0 bases from J, with 9 bases in between. About this clone: Antigen unknown. This CDR3 is also generated by other DNA sequences in the sample.

Some clones are missing from TCRdb's copy, which holds only in-frame ones; the method was immunoSEQ multiplex PCR. The repertoire includes about 350,000 clones, about 91% of them detected once, and 3.5% to 4.5% sits in the top ten. Study-level points and caveats: Vaccine recipients surpassed placebo recipients in spike-specific TCR breadth. The authors reported substantial breadth in spike-specific CD8+ and CD4+ T cell responses after vaccination. Recipients of vaccine and of placebo showed similar breadth of their non-spike TCR repertoires. Possibly, TCR breadth and depth analyses underestimated total T cell responses.

V usage is TRBV5-4 and J usage is TRBJ2-2, with D unclear. Sequencing was performed on peripheral blood, taken after recovery from COVID-19. The source of this sequence is a human donor who had recovered from COVID-19. The CDR3 protein is CASSLGGGTNTGELFF. The CDR3 DNA sequence: TGTGCCAGCAGCTTGGGTGGCGGCACGAACACCGGGGAGCTGTTTTTT.